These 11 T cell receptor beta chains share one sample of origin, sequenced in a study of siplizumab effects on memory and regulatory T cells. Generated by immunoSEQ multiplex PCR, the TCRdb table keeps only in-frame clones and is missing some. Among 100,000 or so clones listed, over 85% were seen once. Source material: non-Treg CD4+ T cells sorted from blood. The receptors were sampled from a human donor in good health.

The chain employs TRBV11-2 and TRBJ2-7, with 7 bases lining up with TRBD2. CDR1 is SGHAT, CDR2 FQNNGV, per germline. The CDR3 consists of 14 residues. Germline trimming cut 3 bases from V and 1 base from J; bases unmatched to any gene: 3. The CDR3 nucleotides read TGTGCCAGCAGCTTTGAGCGGGGATCCTACGAGCAGTACTTC. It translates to CASSFERGSYEQYF.

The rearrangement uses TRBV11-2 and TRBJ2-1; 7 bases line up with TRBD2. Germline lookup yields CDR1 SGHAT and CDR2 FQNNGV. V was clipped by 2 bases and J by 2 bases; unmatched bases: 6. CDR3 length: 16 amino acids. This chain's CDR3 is CASSLLYGGTYNEQFF. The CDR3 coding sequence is TGTGCCAGCAGCTTATTGTACGGGGGGACCTACAATGAGCAGTTCTTC. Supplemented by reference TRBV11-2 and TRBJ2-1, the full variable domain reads EAGVAQSPRYKIIEKRQSVAFWCNPISGHATLYWYQQILGQGPKLLIQFQNNGVVDDSQLPKDRFSAERLKGVDSTLKIQPAKLEDSAVYLCASSLLYGGTYNEQFFGPGTRLTVL.

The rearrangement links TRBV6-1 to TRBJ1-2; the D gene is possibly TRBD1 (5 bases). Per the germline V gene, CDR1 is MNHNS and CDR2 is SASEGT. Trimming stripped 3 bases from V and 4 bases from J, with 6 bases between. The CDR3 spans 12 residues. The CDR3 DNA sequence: TGTGCCAGCAGTGACAGGGTCTATGGCTACACCTTC. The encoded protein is CASSDRVYGYTF.

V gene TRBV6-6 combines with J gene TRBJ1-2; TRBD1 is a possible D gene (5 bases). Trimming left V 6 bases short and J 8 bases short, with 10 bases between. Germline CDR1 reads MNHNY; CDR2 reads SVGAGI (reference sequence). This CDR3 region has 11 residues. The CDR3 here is CASRGAGGYTF. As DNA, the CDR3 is TGTGCCAGCAGAGGGGCGGGGGGCTACACCTTC.

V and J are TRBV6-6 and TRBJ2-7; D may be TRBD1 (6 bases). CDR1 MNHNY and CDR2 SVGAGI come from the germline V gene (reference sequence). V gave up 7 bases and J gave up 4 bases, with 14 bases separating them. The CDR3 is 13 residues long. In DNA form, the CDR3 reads TGTGCCAGCACCTCGGACAGTCTTTACGAGCAGTACTTC. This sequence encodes CASTSDSLYEQYF.

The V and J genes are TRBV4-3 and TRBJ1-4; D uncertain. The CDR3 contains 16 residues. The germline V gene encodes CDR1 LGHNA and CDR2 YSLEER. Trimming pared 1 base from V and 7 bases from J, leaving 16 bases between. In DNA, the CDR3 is TGCGCCAGCAGCCAAGGGGGAAAAACCGGAGGTGAAAAACTGTTTTTT. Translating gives CASSQGGKTGGEKLFF.

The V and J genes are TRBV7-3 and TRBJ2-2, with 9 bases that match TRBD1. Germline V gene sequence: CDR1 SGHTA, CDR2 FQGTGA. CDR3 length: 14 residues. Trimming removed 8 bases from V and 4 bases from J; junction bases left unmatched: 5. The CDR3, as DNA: TGTGCCAGCGGGACAGGGAGTACCACCGGGGAGCTGTTTTTT. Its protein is CASGTGSTTGELFF.

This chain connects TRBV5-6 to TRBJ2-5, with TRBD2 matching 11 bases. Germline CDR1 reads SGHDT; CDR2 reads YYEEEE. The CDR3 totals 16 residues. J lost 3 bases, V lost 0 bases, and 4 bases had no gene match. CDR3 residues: CASSLVSSGGKETQYF. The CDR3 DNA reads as TGTGCCAGCAGCTTGGTTTCTAGCGGGGGGAAAGAGACCCAGTACTTC.

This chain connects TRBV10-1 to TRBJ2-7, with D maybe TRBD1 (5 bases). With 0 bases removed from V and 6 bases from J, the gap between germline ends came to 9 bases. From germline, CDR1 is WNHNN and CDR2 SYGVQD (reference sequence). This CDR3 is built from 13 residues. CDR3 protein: CASSESTGSEQYF. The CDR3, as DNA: TGCGCCAGCAGTGAGTCCACAGGATCCGAGCAGTACTTC.

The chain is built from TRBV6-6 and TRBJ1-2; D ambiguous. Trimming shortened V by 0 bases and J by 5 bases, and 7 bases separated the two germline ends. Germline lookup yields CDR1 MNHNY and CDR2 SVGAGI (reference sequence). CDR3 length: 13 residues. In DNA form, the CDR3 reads TGTGCCAGCAGTTACTCGGCAGAGTATGGCTACACCTTC. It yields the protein CASSYSAEYGYTF.

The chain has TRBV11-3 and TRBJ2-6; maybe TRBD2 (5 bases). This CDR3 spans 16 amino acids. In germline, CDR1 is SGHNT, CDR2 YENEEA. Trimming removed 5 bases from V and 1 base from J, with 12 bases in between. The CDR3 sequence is CASSPDSGSGANVLTF. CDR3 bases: TGTGCCAGCAGCCCCGATTCGGGGTCTGGGGCCAACGTCCTGACTTTC.